The entry below gives a single T cell receptor (beta chain) sequence along with its context. The germline V gene has CDR1 SGHRS and CDR2 YFSETQ. The V and J ends lost 3 bases and 2 bases, in that order; junction bases with no gene match: 3. The CDR3 sequence is 15 residues long. The data stem from a study of cytomegalovirus exposure and HLA in healthy donors. Primers for the PCR totalled 60 Vbeta and 13 Jbeta. Assay used: immunoSEQ multiplex PCR; TCRdb lists only in-frame clones, some missing. This table lists approximately 52,000 clones. This clonotype originated in a woman aged 55-70 years in good health and CMV-seropositive. The sequencing input was PBMCs. V gene TRBV5-1 combines with J gene TRBJ2-1; 9 bases align to TRBD2. In DNA form, the CDR3 reads TGCGCCAGCAGCTCCGGGACTAGCCCCTACAATGAGCAGTTCTTC. Its protein is CASSSGTSPYNEQFF.